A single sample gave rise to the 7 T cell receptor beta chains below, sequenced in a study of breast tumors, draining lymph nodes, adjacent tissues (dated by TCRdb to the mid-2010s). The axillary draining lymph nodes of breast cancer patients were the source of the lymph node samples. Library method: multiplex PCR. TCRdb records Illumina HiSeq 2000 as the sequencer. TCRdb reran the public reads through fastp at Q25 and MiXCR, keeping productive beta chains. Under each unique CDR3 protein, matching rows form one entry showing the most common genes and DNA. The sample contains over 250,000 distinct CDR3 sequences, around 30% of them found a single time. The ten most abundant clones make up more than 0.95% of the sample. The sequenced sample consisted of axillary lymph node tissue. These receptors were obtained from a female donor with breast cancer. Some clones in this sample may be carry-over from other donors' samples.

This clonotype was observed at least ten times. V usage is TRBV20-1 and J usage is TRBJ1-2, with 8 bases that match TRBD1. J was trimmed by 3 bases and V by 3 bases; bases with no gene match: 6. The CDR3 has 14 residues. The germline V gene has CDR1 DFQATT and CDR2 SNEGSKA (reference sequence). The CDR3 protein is CSASPQGEDYGYTF. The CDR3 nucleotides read TGCAGTGCTAGCCCACAGGGGGAGGACTATGGCTACACCTTC.

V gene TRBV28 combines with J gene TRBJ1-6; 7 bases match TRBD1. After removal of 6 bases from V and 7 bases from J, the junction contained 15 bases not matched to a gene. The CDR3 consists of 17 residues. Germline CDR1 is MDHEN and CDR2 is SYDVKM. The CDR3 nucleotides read TGTGCCAGCAGCCGCCAAGGGACAGTCTTCTTAAATTCACCCCTCCACTTT. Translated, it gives CASSRQGTVFLNSPLHF. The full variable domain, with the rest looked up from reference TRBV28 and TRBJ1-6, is DVKVTQSSRYLVKRTGEKVFLECVQDMDHENMFWYRQDPGLGLRLIYFSYDVKMKEKGDIPEGYSVSREKKERFSLILESASTNQTSMYLCASSRQGTVFLNSPLHFGNGTRLTVT.

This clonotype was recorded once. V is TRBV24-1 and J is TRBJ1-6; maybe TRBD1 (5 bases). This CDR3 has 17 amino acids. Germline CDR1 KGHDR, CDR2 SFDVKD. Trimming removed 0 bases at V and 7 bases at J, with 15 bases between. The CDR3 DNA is TGTGCCACCAGTGATTTGGGGACTAGCGGGAGAAATTCACCCCTCCACTTT. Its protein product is CATSDLGTSGRNSPLHF.

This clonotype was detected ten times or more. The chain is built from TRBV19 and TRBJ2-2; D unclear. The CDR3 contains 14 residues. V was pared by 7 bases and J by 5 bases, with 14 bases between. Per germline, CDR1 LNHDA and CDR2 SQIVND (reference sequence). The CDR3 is CASTQPWGTGELFF. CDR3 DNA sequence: TGTGCCAGTACCCAGCCGTGGGGAACCGGGGAGCTGTTTTTT.

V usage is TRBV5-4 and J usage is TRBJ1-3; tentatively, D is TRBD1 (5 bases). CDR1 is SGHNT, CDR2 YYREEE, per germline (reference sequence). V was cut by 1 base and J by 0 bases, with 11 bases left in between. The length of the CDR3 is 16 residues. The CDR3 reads CASSLWEGSSGNTIYF. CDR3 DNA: TGTGCCAGCAGCTTGTGGGAGGGGAGCTCTGGAAACACCATATATTTT.

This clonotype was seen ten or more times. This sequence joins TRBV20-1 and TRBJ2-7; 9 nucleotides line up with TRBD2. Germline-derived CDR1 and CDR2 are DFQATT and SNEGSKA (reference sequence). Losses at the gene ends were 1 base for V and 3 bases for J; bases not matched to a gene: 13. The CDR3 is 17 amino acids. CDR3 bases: TGCAGTGCTAGAGTAGGATTGGGACTAGCAAACTTCTACGAGCAGTACTTC. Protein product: CSARVGLGLANFYEQYF.

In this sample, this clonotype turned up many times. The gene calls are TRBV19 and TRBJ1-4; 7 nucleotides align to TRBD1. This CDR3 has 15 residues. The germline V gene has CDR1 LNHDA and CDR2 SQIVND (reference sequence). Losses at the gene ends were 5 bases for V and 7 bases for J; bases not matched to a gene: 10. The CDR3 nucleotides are TGTGCCAGTAGTGACCGGGACAGTGGTGCTGAAAAACTGTTTTTT. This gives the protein CASSDRDSGAEKLFF.